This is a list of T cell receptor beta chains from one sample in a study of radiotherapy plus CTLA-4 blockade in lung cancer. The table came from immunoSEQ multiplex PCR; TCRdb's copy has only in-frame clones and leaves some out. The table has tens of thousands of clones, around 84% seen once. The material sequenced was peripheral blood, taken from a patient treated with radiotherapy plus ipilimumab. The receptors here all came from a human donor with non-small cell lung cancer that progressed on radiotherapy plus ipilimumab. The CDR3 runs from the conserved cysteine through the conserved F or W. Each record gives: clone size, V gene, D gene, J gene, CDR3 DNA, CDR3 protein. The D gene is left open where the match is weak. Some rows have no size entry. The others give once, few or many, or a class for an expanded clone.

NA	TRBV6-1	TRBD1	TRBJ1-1	TGTGCCAGCAGTGAAGACCACAGGGGCACTGAAGCTTTCTTT	CASSEDHRGTEAFF
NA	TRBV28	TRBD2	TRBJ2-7	TGTGCCAGCCCCCCTAGCGGGGGATCCTACGAGCAGTACTTC	CASPPSGGSYEQYF
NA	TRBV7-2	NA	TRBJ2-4	TGTGCCAGCAGCACCCAACCGGGACCCCGGTCGAACATTCAGTACTTC	CASSTQPGPRSNIQYF
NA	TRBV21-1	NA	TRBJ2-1	TGTGCCAGCAGCAAAGTACCCTCCATCGGGGACAATGAGCAGTTCTTC	CASSKVPSIGDNEQFF
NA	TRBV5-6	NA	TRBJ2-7	TGTGCCAGCAGCTTCAAACTAGATACCTACGAGCAGTACTTC	CASSFKLDTYEQYF
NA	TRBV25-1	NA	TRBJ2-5	TGTGCCAGCAGTGCACTACAGGACCTACCGGGCGAGACCCAGTACTTC	CASSALQDLPGETQYF
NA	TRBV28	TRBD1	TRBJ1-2	TGTGCCAGCTTACTCACCGGGACAGCGCTTCCGACCTTC	CASLLTGTALPTF
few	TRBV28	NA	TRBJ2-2	TGTGCCAGCACCTCGCTAGGGAACCCCGGGGAGCTGTTTTTT	CASTSLGNPGELFF
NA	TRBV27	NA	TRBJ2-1	TGTGCCAGCAGTTTATCGGGGAGAAAGTTCTTC	CASSLSGRKFF
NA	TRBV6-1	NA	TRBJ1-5	TGTGCCAGCAGTGACCGACTGACAGCGGGGTGGGACAATCAGCCCCAGCATTTT	CASSDRLTAGWDNQPQHF
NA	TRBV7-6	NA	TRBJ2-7	TGTGCCAGCAGCCCTGATCTGGGGACGACCTACGAGCAGTACTTC	CASSPDLGTTYEQYF
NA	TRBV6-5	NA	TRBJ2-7	TGTGCCAGCAGCTTTGACCGACAGACTCAGTACTTC	CASSFDRQTQYF
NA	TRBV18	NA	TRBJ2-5	TGTGCCAGCTCACCGCTACAGGGCCCTCGAGAGACCCAGTACTTC	CASSPLQGPRETQYF
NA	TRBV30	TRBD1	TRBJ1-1	TGTGCCTGGAGTGACAGGAGGGGGGGACAGCGGAACACTGAAGCTTTCTTT	CAWSDRRGGQRNTEAFF
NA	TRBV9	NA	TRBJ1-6	TGTGCCAGCAGCGTAGAAGGGGGGAGAGGTTCACCCCTCCACTTT	CASSVEGGRGSPLHF